This entry describes one T cell receptor beta chain. Generated by immunoSEQ multiplex PCR, the TCRdb table keeps only in-frame clones and is missing some. The repertoire holds roughly 190,000 clones, with 85% to 95% as singletons. These data come from a study of T cell responses to AZD1222 COVID-19 vaccine. Trimming took 1 base from V and 3 from J, leaving 10 bases between them. This CDR3 comprises 14 residues. CDR1 SGHRS and CDR2 YFSETQ come from the germline V gene. The starting material was peripheral blood, obtained on day 0 of AZD1222 vaccination. The sequence derives from an adult in good health. This chain joins TRBV5-1 and TRBJ1-1, with D hard to call. In DNA form, the CDR3 reads TGCGCCAGCAGCTTGTCCCAAGTGGACACTGAAGCTTTCTTT. Amino acid sequence: CASSLSQVDTEAFF.